Described below is a single T cell receptor beta chain sequence and its context. No antigen is known for it. Base qualities are not recorded, but no much larger clone differs from it by a single base. This record comes from a study of vaccination effects on CD4 cells after COVID-19 (dated by TCRdb to 2021 to 2024). Some background on the complete study: Each participant got two doses of an mRNA SARS-CoV-2 vaccine, either BNT162b2 or mRNA-1273. The full study included 9 to 10 COVID-19 convalescent patients and a handful of SARS-CoV-2-naive healthy vaccine recipients. The study compared SARS-CoV-2 spike-specific CD4+ TCR repertoires before and after mRNA vaccination in COVID-19 convalescent patients and infection-naive vaccine recipients. In the study, cultures from other donors were sequenced using the Oncomine TCR Beta short-read assay on an Illumina iSeq 100.

General conclusions and limits of the study: Clones induced by infection and clones induced by vaccination both contracted markedly at late timepoints after vaccination, which fits with T cell responses waning over time. Among healthy vaccine recipients, nearly all vaccine-induced clones were SARS-CoV-2 mono-reactive, and only 1 of 255 was cross-reactive with common cold coronaviruses. The study was limited by a small number of convalescent patients and lacked early post-infection timepoints.

Compared with germline, V lacks 4 bases and J lacks 4 bases; bases without a gene match: 4. CDR1 and CDR2 were assigned from the germline V gene (reference sequence) as LNHDA and SQIVND. The CDR3 runs 15 amino acids, cysteine and phenylalanine included. Only the CDR3 DNA is retained, 45 bases long and in frame from the first base. The receptor library was made with the immunoSEQ multiplex PCR assay. DNA from the cultured and isolated CD4+ T cells underwent TCR beta CDR3 sequencing. Concerning the study's data processing: Non-productive TCR sequences were removed and reads were trimmed to the CDR3 region, keeping CDR3s of at least 7 amino acids. Antigen-specific clonotypes were identified with the MANAFEST web app by comparing expansion in peptide wells against reference cultures. For clones to be considered positive, expansion at FDR<0.05 versus reference and all other wells, an odds ratio above 5, and a frequency above 0.1% in two replicate wells were required. Clonotypes significantly expanded in SARS-CoV-2 spike wells and in at least one common cold coronavirus spike condition were defined as cross-reactive. CDR3 similarity was assessed by Levenshtein distance using the stringdist R package, and unrooted trees were constructed with ape in R 3.6.1. TCRdb limited this immuneACCESS table to in-frame rearrangements with V and J called. A share of clones is missing; checked studies link under half to unresolved V genes, and the rest is unexplained. V and J calls plus clone size are reproduced from that table; the DNA served to infer D and trimming. The sample yields about 73,000 clones; 60% to 75% were counted once. Clones ranked in the top ten supply roughly 2.9% of the sample.

To identify antigen-specific CD4+ T cell clonotypes by their expansion, the ViraFEST assay first stimulated PBMC with viral peptide pools and then applied TCR sequencing. After approximately 11 days of culture, CD4+ T cells were isolated with the EasySep CD4+ T cell isolation kit. None of the healthy vaccine recipients had a prior SARS-CoV-2 infection, which was confirmed by nucleocapsid antibody tests that came back negative both before and after vaccination. Two million PBMC per well were cultured in IMDM with about 5.4% human AB serum, roughly 10 IU/ml IL-2 and gentamicin, plus 10 ug/ml peptides. On days 3 and 7, half of the culture medium was replaced with fresh IL-2-containing medium. Unless noted otherwise, every peptide stimulation condition was cultured in triplicate wells. PBMC were separated from whole blood using Ficoll-Paque Plus gradient centrifugation and were then either cryopreserved at -140C or used fresh. Overlapping peptide pools spanned the spike proteins of SARS-CoV-2 and the common cold coronaviruses HCoV-NL63, HCoV-OC43 and HCoV-229E. The QIAamp micro DNA kit was used to extract genomic DNA from the cultured CD4+ T cells.

Recombination linked TRBV19 to TRBJ1-5; 10 junctional bases match TRBD1. The specimen was CD4+ T cells from PBMCs cultured with HCoV-NL63 spike peptides, collected before COVID-19 vaccination. Reading the label with the study, this specimen's cell subset or site is: HCoV-NL63 spike overlapping peptide pool stimulation. The TCR was taken from a human donor who received a COVID-19 vaccine. The CDR3 has the sequence CASSRGQGNNQPQHF. The sequenced DNA: TGTGCCAGTAGTAGGGGACAGGGGAATAATCAGCCCCAGCATTTT.